Shown below are 32 T cell receptor beta chains from a single sample sequenced in a study of cytomegalovirus exposure and HLA in healthy donors. The PCR contained 60 Vbeta and 13 Jbeta primers. Clones were read by immunoSEQ multiplex PCR, and TCRdb kept only the in-frame ones, dropping some. The sample yields 55,000 to 65,000 clones, approximately 77% seen once. The specimen sequenced was PBMCs. The source is a woman in her thirties or forties in good health and CMV-seropositive.

This clone was observed a single time. The genes are TRBV6-6 and TRBJ2-3; 10 bases line up with TRBD1. V gave up 6 bases and J gave up 2 bases; unmatched junction bases: 8. Looked up from germline, CDR1 is MNHNY and CDR2 is SVGAGI (reference sequence). The CDR3 contains 16 residues. The CDR3 loop is CASSSRTGGITDTQYF. The CDR3 bases are TGTGCCAGCAGCTCCCGGACAGGGGGTATCACAGATACGCAGTATTTT.

This rearrangement joins TRBV7-3 to TRBJ1-1, with D perhaps matching TRBD1 (5 bases). Looked up from germline, CDR1 is SGHTA and CDR2 is FQGTGA. This CDR3 comprises 13 residues. V lost 2 bases and J 4 bases, leaving 8 bases between the germline ends. DNA of the CDR3: TGTGCCAGCAGCTTATTGGGGGGCACTGAAGCTTTCTTT. This encodes CASSLLGGTEAFF.

The table lists this clone with a count of one. J is TRBJ2-5 and V is TRBV6-1; 7 positions agree with TRBD1. Losses at the gene ends were 4 bases for V and 4 bases for J; bases not matched to a gene: 3. The CDR3 runs to 13 residues. CDR1 and CDR2 (germline): MNHNS, SASEGT. The CDR3 nucleotides read TGTGCCAGCAGTGTTAAGGGGGCAGAGACCCAGTACTTC. It specifies CASSVKGAETQYF.

Details on this clone: The junction differs from germline at one of its ends, possibly a read error. This chain joins TRBV7-9 and TRBJ1-4; D is undetermined. CDR1 and CDR2 from the germline V gene are SEHNR and FQNEAQ (reference sequence). The CDR3 sequence is 17 residues long. CDR3 nucleotides: TGTTCCAGCTCGAATGGAATGGAGTGGGGAGCTAATGAAAAACTGTTTTTT. Translated, it gives CSSSNGMEWGANEKLFF.

Comment on this clone: At one boundary the junction diverges from the germline segment, which might be a read error. The CDR3 DNA reads TGTGCCAGCAGCTTGGGACAGGGAAACGTTCAGTACTTC. It yields the protein CASSLGQGNVQYF. The rearrangement uses TRBV5-5 and TRBJ2-4; TRBD1 aligns across 7 bases. The CDR3 extends over 13 amino acids. Germline CDR1 SGHKS, CDR2 YYEKEE (reference sequence).

This chain links TRBV5-1 with TRBJ1-1; TRBD1 might be the D (6 bases). Trimming removed 1 base at V and 3 bases at J, with 10 bases between. CDR1 is SGHRS, CDR2 YFSETQ, per germline. This CDR3 spans 14 amino acids. In DNA form, the CDR3 reads TGCGCCAGCAGCTTGTGGGGGCCGGACACTGAAGCTTTCTTT. Translated: CASSLWGPDTEAFF.

The rearrangement links TRBV10-3 to TRBJ1-1; tentative D call: TRBD1 (6 bases). CDR1 is ENHRY, CDR2 SYGVKD, per germline. Trimming took off 5 bases at V and 5 bases at J, with 18 bases between the two ends. This CDR3 region has 15 residues. The chain's CDR3 is CAISKTGQGATEAFF. The CDR3 region has the DNA TGTGCCATCAGTAAGACAGGCCAAGGGGCAACTGAAGCTTTCTTT.

The chain is built from TRBV5-4 and TRBJ2-5; TRBD1 is a possible D gene (5 bases). The DNA end is more similar to TRBJ2-7, so the J call may be wrong. The CDR3 totals 18 residues. CDR1 SGHNT and CDR2 YYREEE come from the germline V gene (reference sequence). The CDR3 is CASSLPPFDGRGRYEQYF. For the CDR3, the DNA is TGTGCCAGCAGCTTGCCGCCTTTTGATGGTAGGGGAAGGTACGAGCAGTACTTC.

In nucleotides, the CDR3 is TGTGCCAGCACCGGACAGGGGAACTATAATTCACCCCTCCACTTT. It codes for CASTGQGNYNSPLHF. V gene TRBV6-5 combines with J gene TRBJ1-6, with 9 bases matching TRBD1. CDR1 and CDR2 (germline): MNHEY, SVGAGI. The CDR3 length is 15 residues. Germline trimming cut 7 bases from V and 3 bases from J; bases unmatched to any gene: 4.

Only one count was recorded for this clone. The DNA for the CDR3 is TGTGCCAGCAGCCTCGACAGGGGCGCCTACGAGCAGTACTTC. It translates to CASSLDRGAYEQYF. The rearrangement links TRBV6-5 to TRBJ2-5, with 8 nucleotides matching TRBD1. The DNA end is a closer match to TRBJ2-7, so the J assignment may be wrong. Germline CDR1 and CDR2: MNHEY and SVGAGI. The CDR3 has 14 residues.

V is TRBV10-3 and J is TRBJ1-1; D perhaps matches TRBD1 (5 bases). The length of the CDR3 is 12 residues. V lost 3 bases and J 11 bases, leaving 13 bases between the germline ends. Germline CDR1 is ENHRY and CDR2 is SYGVKD. In DNA form, the CDR3 reads TGTGCCATCAGTGAATCCCCCAGGGCTGCTTTCTTT. This codes for CAISESPRAAFF.

The rearrangement joins TRBV5-1 to TRBJ2-1, with a possible D match to TRBD2 (6 bases). CDR3 length equals 16 residues. V was clipped by 4 bases and J by 4 bases, with 18 bases between them. The V gene's germline CDR1 is SGHRS and CDR2 YFSETQ. The CDR3 loop reads CASSQTPGVVYNEQFF. The CDR3 coding sequence is TGCGCCAGCAGCCAGACCCCGGGAGTAGTTTACAATGAGCAGTTCTTC.

The chain is built from TRBV4-1 and TRBJ2-1; D is possibly TRBD1 (5 bases). The V gene's germline CDR1 is MGHRA and CDR2 YSYEKL. The V end lost 1 base, the J end lost 8 bases, and 15 bases lay between the germline ends. The CDR3 length is 15 residues. CDR3 coding DNA: TGCGCCAGCAGCCAAGTTGGGCAGGGTTGGGATGAGCAGTTCTTC. Protein sequence: CASSQVGQGWDEQFF.

V usage is TRBV27 and J usage is TRBJ2-1, with 9 nucleotides matching TRBD1. Trimming took 4 bases from V and 5 from J; bases not matched to a gene: 12. The CDR3 runs 17 residues. CDR1 and CDR2 (germline): MNHEY, SMNVEV (reference sequence). The CDR3 region has the DNA TGTGCCAGCAGTTCGACACCACGGGACAGGGTCGACAATGAGCAGTTCTTC. As protein: CASSSTPRDRVDNEQFF.

The chain employs TRBV18 and TRBJ1-2, with D possibly TRBD1 on 6 matching bases. Germline CDR1 and CDR2: KGHSH and LQKENI. The CDR3 runs to 15 residues. V lost 3 bases and J lost 6, with 17 bases in between. The CDR3 nucleotides read TGTGCCAGCTCACCGAAAACAGGGTTAGGGCATGGCTACACCTTC. This encodes CASSPKTGLGHGYTF.

The chain combines TRBV20-1 with TRBJ2-1, with D unresolved. Germline V gives CDR1 DFQATT, CDR2 SNEGSKA (reference sequence). The CDR3 loop spans 11 amino acids. Trimming stripped 7 bases from V and 0 bases from J, with 4 bases between. The CDR3 loop is CSVLSYNEQFF. The CDR3 nucleotides are TGCAGTGTTCTCTCCTACAATGAGCAGTTCTTC.

V and J are TRBV19 and TRBJ1-1; D unclear. V dropped 3 bases and J dropped 1 base, with 18 bases sitting between them. Per the germline V gene, CDR1 is LNHDA and CDR2 is SQIVND (reference sequence). The CDR3 spans 17 residues. The CDR3 sequence: CASSMAPFLSRNTEAFF. The CDR3 DNA follows: TGTGCCAGTAGTATGGCCCCCTTTTTATCTAGGAACACTGAAGCTTTCTTT.

As concerns this clone: One end of the junction does not line up with germline, which may come from a read error. The chain recombines TRBV19 with TRBJ1-1; D not certain. The CDR3 runs to 12 residues. Germline-derived CDR1 and CDR2 are LNHDA and SQIVND (reference sequence). DNA for the CDR3: TGTGCCAGTAGTATATCCCAGACTGGAGCTTTCTTT. Amino acid sequence: CASSISQTGAFF.

This clone was found once. The chain links TRBV5-1 to TRBJ1-2, with D perhaps matching TRBD1 (5 bases). The germline gives CDR1 SGHRS, CDR2 YFSETQ. The CDR3 spans 14 residues. Trimming removed 0 bases from V and 4 bases from J, with 10 bases in between. The CDR3 region is CASSLGTGSYGYTF. The CDR3 nucleotides read TGCGCCAGCAGCTTGGGAACAGGCTCCTATGGCTACACCTTC.

The V and J genes are TRBV6-5 and TRBJ1-6, with D possibly matching TRBD1 (5 bases). Trimming removed 2 bases from V and 10 bases from J, with 9 bases in between. CDR1 and CDR2 (germline): MNHEY, SVGAGI. The CDR3 extends over 13 amino acids. CDR3 in amino acids: CASSYGGGSPLHF. In nucleotides, the CDR3 is TGTGCCAGCAGTTACGGGGGAGGGTCACCCCTCCACTTT.

This chain connects TRBV15 to TRBJ2-7; no clear D. Trimming stripped 4 bases from V and 1 base from J, with 8 bases between. This CDR3 is built from 13 residues. The V gene's germline CDR1 is LNHNV and CDR2 YYDKDF (reference sequence). This chain's CDR3 is CATSTPRSYEQYF. The DNA for the CDR3 is TGTGCCACCAGCACCCCTAGGTCCTACGAGCAGTACTTC.

The chain combines TRBV9 with TRBJ2-1, with D unclear. This CDR3 region has 13 residues. V dropped 0 bases and J dropped 5 bases, with 6 bases sitting between them. Germline CDR1 and CDR2: SGDLS and YYNGEE. The CDR3 protein is CASSVGADNEQFF. CDR3 coding DNA: TGTGCCAGCAGCGTAGGGGCCGACAATGAGCAGTTCTTC.

The chain recombines TRBV27 with TRBJ1-2, with D maybe TRBD1 (6 bases). Germline V gene sequence: CDR1 MNHEY, CDR2 SMNVEV (reference sequence). V was pared by 3 bases and J by 0 bases, with 20 bases between. This CDR3 spans 18 amino acids. In DNA, the CDR3 is TGTGCCAGCAGTTTGATGGGCCCCCGGACAGATTCTAACTATGGCTACACCTTC. Residues: CASSLMGPRTDSNYGYTF.

The CDR3 bases are TGTGCCATGAGGGACAGCCCGAACACCGGGGAGCTGTTTTTT. As protein: CAMRDSPNTGELFF. This chain links TRBV10-3 with TRBJ2-2; TRBD1 aligns across 7 bases. V shed 9 bases, J shed 0 bases, and the junction held 4 bases outside the gene matches. CDR1 and CDR2 from the germline V gene are ENHRY and SYGVKD. The CDR3 spans 14 residues.

The rearrangement uses TRBV6-1 and TRBJ2-7; TRBD2 is a possible D gene (5 bases). The V gene lost 4 bases and the J gene lost 6 bases, with 13 bases spanning the gap. Germline V gives CDR1 MNHNS, CDR2 SASEGT. This CDR3 region has 13 residues. DNA of the CDR3: TGTGCCAGCAGTGGAATAGATGGGAGCGAGCAGTACTTC. Its translation: CASSGIDGSEQYF.

This chain joins TRBV7-9 and TRBJ2-7; the match to TRBD1 covers 9 bases. J gave up 2 bases and V 11 bases, and 16 bases lay outside the gene matches. Germline loops: CDR1 SEHNR, CDR2 FQNEAQ (reference sequence). This CDR3 spans 16 amino acids. CDR3 sequence (DNA): TGTGCCTCCAGTCAGGGACAGGGCCCGTCTACCTACGAGCAGTACTTC. Translating it yields CASSQGQGPSTYEQYF.

This clone is a singleton in its sample. V and J are TRBV5-1 and TRBJ2-2; 11 bases are shared with TRBD1. Losses at the gene ends were 4 bases for V and 6 bases for J; bases not matched to a gene: 5. From germline, CDR1 is SGHRS and CDR2 YFSETQ. The CDR3 length is 15 residues. The chain's CDR3 is CASSPGTGGSGELFF. The CDR3 bases are TGCGCCAGCAGCCCCGGGACAGGGGGATCCGGGGAGCTGTTTTTT.

V is TRBV10-3 and J is TRBJ1-2; 8 nucleotides align to TRBD1. Germline V gives CDR1 ENHRY, CDR2 SYGVKD. The CDR3 is 13 residues long. J lost 4 bases, V lost 6 bases, and 4 bases had no gene match. In DNA, the CDR3 is TGTGCCATCAGCCCAGGACAGGGCTATGGCTACACCTTC. The encoded protein is CAISPGQGYGYTF.

This clone has just a few counts. This CDR3 reads CASSLDTSGANVLTF. The CDR3 coding sequence is TGTGCCAGCAGCTTAGACACCTCTGGGGCCAACGTCCTGACTTTC. This chain joins TRBV7-2 and TRBJ2-6; no reliable D call. This CDR3 is 15 amino acids long. The V end lost 1 base, the J end lost 0 bases, and 4 bases lay between the germline ends. Germline V gene lookup returns CDR1 SGHTA and CDR2 FQGNSA.

V is TRBV9 and J is TRBJ2-5, with TRBD1 matching over 8 bases. Germline trimming cut 3 bases from V and 2 bases from J; bases unmatched to any gene: 6. Germline lookup yields CDR1 SGDLS and CDR2 YYNGEE. There are 15 residues in the CDR3. The CDR3 bases are TGTGCCAGCAGCGGACCAGGGGGCCATCAAGAGACCCAGTACTTC. It is translated as CASSGPGGHQETQYF.

This clone was recorded a few times. J is TRBJ2-7 and V is TRBV7-9; D might be TRBD1 (6 bases). V lost 4 bases to trimming and J lost 3 bases, with 16 bases between them. In germline, CDR1 is SEHNR, CDR2 FQNEAQ (reference sequence). The CDR3 contains 15 residues. The CDR3 loop reads CASSSGQWDLYEQYF. The CDR3 DNA reads as TGTGCCAGCAGCTCAGGACAGTGGGACCTCTACGAGCAGTACTTC.

J is TRBJ2-4 and V is TRBV4-2; TRBD2 aligns across 8 bases. The germline V gene has CDR1 LGHNA and CDR2 YNFKEQ. V gave up 0 bases and J gave up 1 base; unmatched junction bases: 5. The CDR3 is 17 residues long. CDR3 region: CASSQEEIAGAKNIQYF. The CDR3 DNA reads as TGTGCCAGCAGCCAAGAAGAAATAGCGGGGGCCAAAAACATTCAGTACTTC.